This T cell receptor beta chain was captured in a study of yellow fever vaccine responses in identical twins. General study findings and limits: Twins showed a vaccine T cell response that reportedly seemed partly convergent, partly personalized.

Concerning this clonotype itself: Its antigen is not known. The junction shows a germline mismatch at one end, possibly a read error.

The CDR3 totals 14 residues. The germline CDR1 and CDR2 sequences are SGHAT and FQDESV (reference sequence). TCRdb called the RT-PCR reads again in MiXCR, with one record for every CDR3 protein. The sample has about 1,500 distinct CDR3 sequences, about 88% seen once. V is TRBV11-1 and J is TRBJ2-7; 7 nucleotides agree with TRBD1. The sequencing used T cells from blood (PBMCs), unsorted or a sorted subset (not recorded which), collected before or after yellow fever vaccination (not recorded which). This receptor was identified in a woman between 18 and 29 years old who received the yellow fever vaccine. This CDR3 is CASSLENRGYEKYF. The CDR3 DNA follows: TGTGCCAGCAGCTTAGAGAACAGGGGCTACGAGAAGTACTTC.